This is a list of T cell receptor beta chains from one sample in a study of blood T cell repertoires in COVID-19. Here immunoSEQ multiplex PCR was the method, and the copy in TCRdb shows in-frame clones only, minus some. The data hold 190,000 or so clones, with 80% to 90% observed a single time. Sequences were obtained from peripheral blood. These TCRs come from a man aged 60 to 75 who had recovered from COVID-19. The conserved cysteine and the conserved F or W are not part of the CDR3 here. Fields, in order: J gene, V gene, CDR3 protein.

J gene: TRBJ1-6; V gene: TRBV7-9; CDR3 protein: APEEQQNSPLH
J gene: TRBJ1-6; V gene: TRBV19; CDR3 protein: ASRSISLTPLH
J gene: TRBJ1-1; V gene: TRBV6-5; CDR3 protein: ASSYYSGVNTEAF
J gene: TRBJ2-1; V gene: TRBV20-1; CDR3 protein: GSRRENEQF
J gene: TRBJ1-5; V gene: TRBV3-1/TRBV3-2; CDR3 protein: ASSPDRDQPQH
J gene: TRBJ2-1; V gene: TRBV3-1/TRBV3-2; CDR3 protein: ASSQEMGRNEQF
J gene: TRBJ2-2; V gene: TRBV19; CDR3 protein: ASRLAPNTGELF
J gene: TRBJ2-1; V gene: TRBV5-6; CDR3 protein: ASSFKESSGRWNNEQF
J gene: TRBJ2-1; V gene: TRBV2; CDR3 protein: ASRDRGMSYNEQF
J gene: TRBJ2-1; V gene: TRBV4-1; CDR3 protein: ASSQAGTGLNEQF
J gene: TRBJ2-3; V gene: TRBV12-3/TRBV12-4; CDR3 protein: ASRGTTDTQY
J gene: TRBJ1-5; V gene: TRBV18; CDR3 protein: ASSRTGAAGGQPQH
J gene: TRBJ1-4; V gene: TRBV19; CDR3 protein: ASSGPGQGNEKLF
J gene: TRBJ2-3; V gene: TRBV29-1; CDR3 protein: SVEKGWGTDTQY
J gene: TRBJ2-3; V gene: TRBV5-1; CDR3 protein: ASRVLAASTDTQY
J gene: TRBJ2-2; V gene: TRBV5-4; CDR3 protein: ASTNRHNTGELF
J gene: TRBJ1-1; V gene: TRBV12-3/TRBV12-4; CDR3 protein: ASSLVGGDEAF
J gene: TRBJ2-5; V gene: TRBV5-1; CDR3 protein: ASRHRGTQETQY
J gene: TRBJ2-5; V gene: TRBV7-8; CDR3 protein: ASSLRPAGGQETQY
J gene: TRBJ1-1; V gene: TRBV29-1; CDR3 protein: SVAGDMNTEAF
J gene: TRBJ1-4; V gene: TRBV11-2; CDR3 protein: ASNKGQGPSNEKLF
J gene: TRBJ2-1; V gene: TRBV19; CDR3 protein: ATEDRGRHNEQF
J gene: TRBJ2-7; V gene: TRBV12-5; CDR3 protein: ASGLVWQNEQY
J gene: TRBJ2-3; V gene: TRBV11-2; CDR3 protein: ASSLGIRTSGGADTQY
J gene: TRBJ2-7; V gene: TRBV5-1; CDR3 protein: ASSLTGGNSYEQY
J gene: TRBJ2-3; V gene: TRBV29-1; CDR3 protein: SVAMARTDTQY
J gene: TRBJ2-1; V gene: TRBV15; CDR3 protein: ATSSRPGAGPYNEQF